This is a list of T cell receptor beta chains from one sample in a study of early T cells in non-severe SARS-CoV-2 infection. TCRdb ran MiXCR on the 5' RACE reads and lists one entry per CDR3 protein. Here the sample spans around 80,000 distinct CDR3 sequences, approximately 13% being singletons. Sequenced input: whole blood. Receptor source: an adult who was a healthcare worker with PCR-confirmed SARS-CoV-2 infection or an uninfected control (not recorded which). Both conserved end residues are part of each CDR3.

15,TRBJ1-1,TRBV29-1,CSVEAPRQENTEAFF
15,TRBJ1-2,TRBV5-1,CASSSQGGANYGYTF
17,TRBJ2-3,TRBV4-1,CASSQERASPSRDTQYF
22,TRBJ2-3,TRBV12-5,CASGLSPSSGGALRAFTDTQYF
15,TRBJ2-3,TRBV5-1,CASSFSGGNTDTQYF
16,TRBJ2-5,TRBV5-1,CASSLLLAGGPETQYF
13,TRBJ2-7,TRBV25-1,CASRRHNSYEQYF
14,TRBJ2-3,TRBV6-6,CASSYGGNTDTQYF
12,TRBJ2-5,TRBV29-1,CSVSTASETQYF
15,TRBJ2-2,TRBV4-2,CASSLTRRDTGELFF